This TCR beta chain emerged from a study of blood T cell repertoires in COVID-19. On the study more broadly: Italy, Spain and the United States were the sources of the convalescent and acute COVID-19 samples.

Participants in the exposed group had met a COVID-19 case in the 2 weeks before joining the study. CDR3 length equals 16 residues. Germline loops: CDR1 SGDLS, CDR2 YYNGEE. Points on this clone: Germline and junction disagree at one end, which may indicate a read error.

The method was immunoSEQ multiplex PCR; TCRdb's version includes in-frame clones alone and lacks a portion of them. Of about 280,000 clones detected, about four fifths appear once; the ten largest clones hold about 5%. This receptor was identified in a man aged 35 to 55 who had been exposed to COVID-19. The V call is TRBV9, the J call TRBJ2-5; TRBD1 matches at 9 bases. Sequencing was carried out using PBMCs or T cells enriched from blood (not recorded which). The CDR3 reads CASSGEPGQGQGTQYF. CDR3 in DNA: TGTGCCAGCAGCGGAGAACCGGGACAGGGTCAAGGGACCCAGTACTTC.